The following is a TCR beta chain sequence with its context. Its antigen is still unknown. This clone may be a read error of a much larger clone one base away. Breast cancer patients provided tissue from their axillary draining lymph nodes. This entry is derived from a study of breast tumors, draining lymph nodes, adjacent tissues. Per germline, CDR1 SGHVS and CDR2 FNYEAQ. There are 15 residues in the CDR3. TCRdb passed the multiplex PCR reads through MiXCR, listing each CDR3 protein once. The sample shows 150,000 to 200,000 distinct CDR3 sequences, around a third of them seen only once. The study's findings and limits: Tumor TCR diversity was below lymph nodes but above nontumor tissue.

The chain employs TRBV7-6 and TRBJ2-1; TRBD1 agrees at 7 bases. Source material: axillary lymph node tissue. This clonotype was obtained from a female donor with breast cancer. Some clones in this sample may be carry-over from other donors' samples. CDR3 amino acids: CASSPRDSDYNEQLF. CDR3 DNA: TGTGCCAGCAGCCCCCGGGACAGTGACTACAATGAGCAGCTCTTC.